This T cell receptor (beta chain) emerged from a study of cytomegalovirus exposure and HLA in healthy donors. The study's findings and limits: Reportedly, diagnosis of cytomegalovirus status by the classifier showed high specificity and sensitivity. Rare sequences made up most TCRs, while some public TCRs were found in many donors. The TCR clusters that emerged in the first cohort tended, a later analysis found, to co-occur in the 95 to 150 validation repertoires. The authors listed approximately 160 TCR beta chains as cytomegalovirus-associated.

Some clones are missing from TCRdb's copy, which holds only in-frame ones; the method was immunoSEQ multiplex PCR. The sample includes under 250,000 clones, around 86% of them seen just once. As for this clone: Antigen specificity is unknown.

What was sequenced was PBMCs. The TCR sequence derives from a woman younger than 35 in good health and CMV-seropositive.

The CDR3 sequence: CASKPFSYEQYF. The DNA for the CDR3 is TGTGCCAGCAAGCCGTTCTCCTACGAGCAGTACTTC. The chain is built from TRBV6-1 and TRBJ2-7; D is unresolved. The CDR3 consists of 12 residues. V was shortened by 7 bases and J by 0 bases, with 7 bases between the two germline ends. Germline values: CDR1 MNHNS, CDR2 SASEGT.